Below are 28 T cell receptor beta chains sequenced from a single sample in a study of CD8 T cells in ankylosing spondylitis. TCRdb itself ran the 5' RACE reads through MiXCR, one entry per CDR3 protein. The data hold roughly 130,000 distinct CDR3 sequences, with around 7% observed a single time. The sequencing input was blood, either unsorted or a sorted T cell fraction (not recorded which). Receptors originate from a male donor with ankylosing spondylitis or in good health (not recorded which).

This clonotype was detected ten times or more. The J gene is TRBJ1-1, the V gene TRBV28; unclear D gene. V was cut by 4 bases and J by 5 bases, with 11 bases left in between. The CDR3 runs 13 residues. CDR1 MDHEN and CDR2 SYDVKM come from the germline V gene. The CDR3 sequence: CASSSQRGTEAFF. CDR3 coding DNA: TGTGCCAGCAGTTCCCAGCGGGGTACTGAAGCTTTCTTT.

This clonotype occurred many times. CDR3 amino acids: CAISESGVGEQYF. The CDR3 bases are TGTGCCATCAGTGAGTCAGGGGTGGGCGAGCAGTACTTC. The J gene is TRBJ2-7, the V gene TRBV10-3; tentatively, D is TRBD1 (5 bases). V lost 0 bases to trimming and J lost 6 bases, with 9 bases between them. The CDR3 is made up of 13 amino acids. Germline V CDR1 and CDR2: ENHRY, SYGVKD.

This clonotype was seen repeatedly, ten times or more. The J gene is TRBJ2-7, the V gene TRBV6-1; 14 bases are a match to TRBD2. J lost 0 bases, V lost 8 bases, and 0 bases had no gene match. CDR1 is MNHNS and CDR2 is SASEGT in the germline V gene. The CDR3 sequence is 14 residues long. CDR3 nucleotides: TGTGCCAGCGGGACTAGCGGGAGCTCCTACGAGCAGTACTTC. Translating gives CASGTSGSSYEQYF.

This clonotype came up many times. This chain joins TRBV27 and TRBJ1-2; possibly TRBD1 for D (5 bases). Germline-derived CDR1 and CDR2 are MNHEY and SMNVEV (reference sequence). This CDR3 has 13 residues. V was pared by 1 base and J by 8 bases, with 11 bases between. The CDR3 loop reads CASSLYGGRGYTF. In DNA, the CDR3 is TGTGCCAGCAGTTTATACGGGGGTAGGGGCTACACCTTC.

This clonotype was recorded a few times. The chain combines TRBV20-1 with TRBJ1-1; D remains unclear. The CDR3 is 15 amino acids. Germline CDR1 is DFQATT and CDR2 is SNEGSKA (reference sequence). Between the trimmed V and J ends, which lost 3 bases and 0 bases, there was a span of 14 bases. CDR3 in DNA: TGCAGTGCTAGGGGTTATCATGGCTTGAACACTGAAGCTTTCTTT. This sequence encodes CSARGYHGLNTEAFF.

This clonotype was seen repeatedly, ten times or more. The chain is built from TRBV5-1 and TRBJ1-6, with TRBD1 identical over 9 bases. The J segment lost 7 bases and the V segment lost 1 base, leaving 3 bases of the junction unmatched. Germline V gene lookup returns CDR1 SGHRS and CDR2 YFSETQ. The CDR3 totals 15 residues. In nucleotides, the CDR3 is TGCGCCAGCAGCTTGACAGGGGGCCCGAATTCACCCCTCCACTTT. This encodes CASSLTGGPNSPLHF.

This clonotype was seen at least ten times. This sequence joins TRBV7-9 and TRBJ1-2, with D uncertain. The CDR3 is 15 amino acids. Germline V gene sequence: CDR1 SEHNR, CDR2 FQNEAQ (reference sequence). Between the trimmed V and J ends, which lost 4 bases and 1 base, there was a span of 13 bases. The CDR3 here is CASSSPNGFNYGYTF. CDR3 in DNA: TGTGCCAGCAGCTCCCCAAATGGGTTTAACTATGGCTACACCTTC.

This clonotype has a count of ten or more. The chain couples TRBV5-5 to TRBJ1-1, with a weak D call TRBD1 (5 bases). The CDR3 has 17 residues. V lost 4 bases to trimming and J lost 0 bases, with 19 bases between them. Germline V gives CDR1 SGHKS, CDR2 YYEKEE (reference sequence). CDR3 in DNA: TGTGCCAGCAGCACTTTTTTGGGGCCTGGAATGAACACTGAAGCTTTCTTT. It encodes CASSTFLGPGMNTEAFF.

The table lists this clonotype with many counts. The chain employs TRBV20-1 and TRBJ2-7; D is possibly TRBD1 (5 bases). V was pared by 5 bases and J by 0 bases, with 20 bases between. Germline CDR1 reads DFQATT; CDR2 reads SNEGSKA (reference sequence). There are 16 residues in the CDR3. CDR3 in DNA: TGCAGTGCTCTCCTCCCCCCAGGGTCTTCCTCCTACGAGCAGTACTTC. Amino acids: CSALLPPGSSSYEQYF.

In this sample, this clonotype turned up many times. This rearrangement joins TRBV20-1 to TRBJ2-1; 7 bases match TRBD2. The CDR3 is 15 amino acids. The J segment lost 6 bases and the V segment lost 5 bases, leaving 13 bases of the junction unmatched. CDR1 is DFQATT and CDR2 is SNEGSKA in the germline V gene (reference sequence). The CDR3 protein is CSASPGLTLRNEQFF. In nucleotides, the CDR3 is TGCAGTGCTTCTCCGGGACTAACCCTCCGCAATGAGCAGTTCTTC.

In the case of this clonotype: A single base separates this from a much larger clone, so it may be a read error. The CDR3 carries no conserved terminal phenylalanine or tryptophan, so it likely arises from a read error. The J gene is TRBJ2-2, the V gene TRBV5-1; unclear D gene. Between the trimmed V and J ends, which lost 0 bases and 2 bases, there was a span of 11 bases. From germline, CDR1 is SGHRS and CDR2 YFSETQ. The CDR3 runs 16 residues. CDR3 in DNA: TGCGCCAGCAGCTTGGCGGTGACTGCAAACACCGGGGAGCTGTTTTTA. Protein product: CASSLAVTANTGELFL.

This clonotype was picked up many times. This rearrangement joins TRBV29-1 to TRBJ2-5; 9 bases map to TRBD1. There are 14 residues in the CDR3. Germline lookup yields CDR1 SQVTM and CDR2 ANQGSEA. V lost 4 bases and J lost 5; bases outside the gene matches: 8. For the CDR3, the DNA is TGCAGCGTTGCAGGACAGGGGAGGTTGGAGACCCAGTACTTC. It is translated as CSVAGQGRLETQYF.

This clonotype was recorded at least ten times. This chain uses TRBV7-7 with TRBJ2-2, with 8 bases lining up with TRBD1. Unmatched junction bases numbered 7, after V lost 5 bases and J lost 2 bases. The CDR3 totals 16 residues. Germline loops: CDR1 SSHAT, CDR2 FNYEAQ (reference sequence). In DNA form, the CDR3 reads TGTGCCAGCAGCCGCGGGACAGGAGCAAACACCGGGGAGCTGTTTTTT. Translating it yields CASSRGTGANTGELFF. Full variable domain (rest looked up from reference TRBV7-7 and TRBJ2-2): GAGVSQSPRYKVTKRGQDVTLRCDPISSHATLYWYQQALGQGPEFLTYFNYEAQPDKSGLPSDRFSAERPEGSISTLTIQRTEQRDSAMYRCASSRGTGANTGELFFGEGSRLTVL.

This clonotype showed up many times. This chain uses TRBV7-8 with TRBJ1-1, with a tentative D call TRBD1 (5 bases). V lost 4 bases, J lost 0 bases, and 9 bases lay in between. Germline-derived CDR1 and CDR2 are SGHVS and FQNEAQ. The CDR3 totals 14 residues. The CDR3 spells CASSSGPMNTEAFF. CDR3 bases: TGTGCCAGCAGCTCGGGACCCATGAACACTGAAGCTTTCTTT.

This clonotype was recorded at least ten times. The chain links TRBV5-1 to TRBJ2-1; D may be TRBD2 (5 bases). V was trimmed by 1 base and J by 0 bases, leaving 11 bases between them. The CDR3 loop spans 16 amino acids. CDR1 SGHRS and CDR2 YFSETQ come from the germline V gene. The CDR3 is CASSLRGESSYNEQFF. CDR3 bases: TGCGCCAGCAGCTTGCGGGGAGAAAGCTCCTACAATGAGCAGTTCTTC.

This clonotype was detected many times. The chain carries TRBV5-1 and TRBJ2-7; D possibly matches TRBD1 or TRBD2 (5 bases each). Germline CDR1 reads SGHRS; CDR2 reads YFSETQ. This CDR3 has 13 residues. V lost 4 bases and J lost 2, with 10 bases in between. Here the CDR3 DNA reads TGCGCCAGCAGCACGGGACCAACCTACGAGCAGTACTTC. It encodes CASSTGPTYEQYF.

At least ten counts were recorded for this clonotype. V usage is TRBV12-3 or TRBV12-4 and J usage is TRBJ1-5; D remains unclear. CDR3 size: 15 residues. Trimming cost V 5 bases and J 0 bases, with 11 bases left between them. This CDR3 reads CASSSQAVSNQPQHF. The CDR3 region has the DNA TGTGCCAGCAGTAGTCAAGCTGTTAGCAATCAGCCCCAGCATTTT.

This clonotype was recorded many times. The CDR3: CASSKGGLGNTIYF. CDR3 coding DNA: TGCGCCAGCAGCAAAGGGGGTCTTGGAAACACCATATATTTT. The chain couples TRBV4-1 to TRBJ1-3, with D maybe TRBD1 (6 bases). Trimming took 5 bases from V and 3 from J, leaving 11 bases between them. Germline CDR1 is MGHRA and CDR2 is YSYEKL. This CDR3 is 14 amino acids long.

This clonotype was counted at least ten times. The chain carries TRBV20-1 and TRBJ2-1; 10 bases align to TRBD2. The CDR3 is 15 amino acids. V lost 3 bases to trimming and J lost 5 bases; unmatched junction nucleotides: 7. The germline CDR1 and CDR2 sequences are DFQATT and SNEGSKA (reference sequence). This chain's CDR3 is CSARSASGGNNEQFF. The CDR3 DNA follows: TGCAGTGCTAGGTCGGCTAGCGGGGGCAACAATGAGCAGTTCTTC.

As to this clonotype: The junction does not match germline at one end; this may be a read error. The V and J genes are TRBV30 and TRBJ2-5; D perhaps matches TRBD1 (5 bases). CDR3 size: 13 residues. Germline CDR1 and CDR2: GTSNPN and SVGIG (reference sequence). CDR3 coding DNA: TGTGCCTGGAGTACCAGGGTCCTAGAGACCCAGTATTTC. Its translation is CAWSTRVLETQYF. Full variable domain (missing parts from reference TRBV30 and TRBJ2-5): SQTIHQWPATLVQPVGSPLSLECTVEGTSNPNLYWYRQAAGRGLQLLFYSVGIGQISSEVPQNLSASRPQDRQFILSSKKLLLSDSGFYLCAWSTRVLETQYFGPGTRLLVL.

This clonotype was detected ten times or more. The chain is built from TRBV20-1 and TRBJ1-1; no definite D call. The CDR3 is 14 amino acids. Trimming left V 5 bases short and J 3 bases short, with 16 bases between. Per germline, CDR1 DFQATT and CDR2 SNEGSKA (reference sequence). The CDR3 sequence is CSAHGLRRDTEAFF. For the CDR3, the DNA is TGCAGTGCTCACGGACTCCGGAGGGACACTGAAGCTTTCTTT.

This clonotype was recorded many times. The chain has TRBV7-2 and TRBJ2-5; 7 bases align to TRBD1. This CDR3 spans 15 amino acids. J lost 0 bases, V lost 5 bases, and 6 bases had no gene match. CDR1 and CDR2 from the germline V gene are SGHTA and FQGNSA. Written as DNA, the CDR3 is TGTGCCAGCAGCCCCCGGACAGGAAACCAAGAGACCCAGTACTTC. It codes for CASSPRTGNQETQYF.

This clonotype has ten or more counts. This chain uses TRBV6-5 with TRBJ1-2; D not resolved. V lost 5 bases and J 8 bases, leaving 9 bases between the germline ends. CDR1 and CDR2 (germline): MNHEY, SVGAGI. The CDR3 sequence is 11 residues long. CDR3 nucleotides: TGTGCCAGCAGTCGGGGTCGAGGCTACACCTTC. Translating it yields CASSRGRGYTF.

CDR3 sequence (DNA): TGTGCCAGCAGCCGCCAGGGGGTCAAAGCTTTCTTT. It specifies CASSRQGVKAFF. The V and J genes are TRBV11-2 and TRBJ1-1; 7 bases match TRBD1. Unmatched junction bases numbered 6, after V lost 5 bases and J lost 9 bases. The CDR3 runs to 12 residues. Looked up from germline, CDR1 is SGHAT and CDR2 is FQNNGV.

This clonotype was detected only a few times. The chain has TRBV30 and TRBJ1-2; a possible D gene is TRBD1 (6 bases). The CDR3 sequence is 14 residues long. Germline CDR1 and CDR2: GTSNPN and SVGIG (reference sequence). Trimming removed 0 bases from V and 4 bases from J, with 12 bases in between. CDR3 region: CAWSVRRGSYGYTF. The CDR3 bases are TGTGCCTGGAGTGTCCGCAGGGGAAGCTATGGCTACACCTTC.

This clonotype was found many times. J is TRBJ1-5 and V is TRBV20-1; D call uncertain. The length of the CDR3 is 15 residues. Trimming removed 3 bases at V and 3 bases at J, with 15 bases between. Looked up from germline, CDR1 is DFQATT and CDR2 is SNEGSKA (reference sequence). The CDR3 bases are TGCAGTGCTAGTCAAGGAAATCTTTACAATCAGCCCCAGCATTTT. Protein product: CSASQGNLYNQPQHF.

This clonotype was seen at least ten times. The chain combines TRBV20-1 with TRBJ1-1; D gene uncertain. With 6 bases removed from V and 5 bases from J, the gap between germline ends came to 10 bases. The CDR3 is 11 amino acids. Looked up from germline, CDR1 is DFQATT and CDR2 is SNEGSKA (reference sequence). CDR3 sequence (DNA): TGCAGTGCGCCCCGGGGTACTGAAGCTTTCTTT. It codes for CSAPRGTEAFF.

This clonotype was observed many times. The rearrangement uses TRBV7-9 and TRBJ2-7; D not resolved. CDR1 is SEHNR and CDR2 is FQNEAQ in the germline V gene (reference sequence). Trimming took off 3 bases at V and 2 bases at J, with 8 bases between the two ends. This CDR3 is built from 13 residues. The CDR3 spells CASSFFSAYEQYF. CDR3 DNA: TGTGCCAGCAGCTTTTTCTCTGCCTACGAGCAGTACTTC.